The 18 T cell receptor beta chains reported below all come from one sample, sequenced in a study of CD8 T cells in ankylosing spondylitis. TCRdb reprocessed the 5' RACE reads via MiXCR and lists one record per CDR3 protein. The sample contains under 300,000 distinct CDR3 sequences, about 20% of which appear only once. Source material: blood, either unsorted or a sorted T cell fraction (not recorded which). These receptors came from a male donor with ankylosing spondylitis or in good health (not recorded which).

The CDR3 bases are TGTGCCAGCAGCGAGACAGGGGGCGGGGAGACCCAGTACTTC. Residues: CASSETGGGETQYF. V and J are TRBV2 and TRBJ2-5; TRBD1 matches 10 bases. Germline V CDR1 and CDR2: SNHLY, FYNNEI. The CDR3 totals 14 residues. Trimming took 6 bases from V and 5 from J; bases not matched to a gene: 6.

The CDR3 bases are TGTGCCAGCAGTGCCCGGACAGGGATCCCCGGGGAGCTGTTTTTT. The encoded protein is CASSARTGIPGELFF. The V and J genes are TRBV28 and TRBJ2-2; TRBD1 matches at 8 bases. This CDR3 has 15 amino acids. The V gene end was trimmed by 5 bases and the J gene end by 6 bases; junction bases not matched to a gene: 8. Germline-derived CDR1 and CDR2 are MDHEN and SYDVKM. Based on the CDR3 plus reference TRBV28 and TRBJ2-2, the full variable domain is DVKVTQSSRYLVKRTGEKVFLECVQDMDHENMFWYRQDPGLGLRLIYFSYDVKMKEKGDIPEGYSVSREKKERFSLILESASTNQTSMYLCASSARTGIPGELFFGEGSRLTVL.

The J gene is TRBJ1-1, the V gene TRBV29-1; a possible D gene is TRBD1 (6 bases). Trimming removed 8 bases from V and 5 bases from J, with 12 bases in between. The CDR3 is 11 amino acids. Germline V gives CDR1 SQVTM, CDR2 ANQGSEA. In DNA, the CDR3 is TGCAGCTACGCAGGGGATACTGAAGCTTTCTTT. The encoded protein is CSYAGDTEAFF.

This clonotype was counted between two and nine times. This chain uses TRBV4-3 with TRBJ1-4, with a tentative D call TRBD1 (6 bases). Germline values: CDR1 LGHNA, CDR2 YSLEER. Trimming took off 0 bases at V and 8 bases at J, with 16 bases between the two ends. This CDR3 is 16 amino acids long. CDR3 DNA sequence: TGCGCCAGCAGCCAAGATCACGTGGGGGCTGGGGAAAAACTGTTTTTT. It is translated as CASSQDHVGAGEKLFF.

This clonotype was found many times. The chain combines TRBV15 with TRBJ2-5; weak D call: TRBD1 (6 bases). This CDR3 has 14 residues. V lost 1 base and J lost 0, with 6 bases in between. Germline V lookup: CDR1 LNHNV, CDR2 YYDKDF (reference sequence). The CDR3 protein is CATSRGDNQETQYF. The CDR3, as DNA: TGTGCCACCAGCAGAGGGGACAACCAAGAGACCCAGTACTTC.

The chain combines TRBV7-9 with TRBJ2-5, with a possible D match to TRBD2 (5 bases). The CDR3 runs 15 residues. V was clipped by 6 bases and J by 2 bases, with 16 bases between them. The V gene's germline CDR1 is SEHNR and CDR2 FQNEAQ (reference sequence). The CDR3 coding sequence is TGTGCCAGCAGGGTGAATTTGGACTCACAAGAGACCCAGTACTTC. This sequence encodes CASRVNLDSQETQYF.

In its sample, this clonotype was seen a few times. V is TRBV7-2 and J is TRBJ2-1; TRBD2 aligns across 7 bases. The CDR3 sequence is 16 residues long. V was clipped by 2 bases and J by 3 bases; unmatched bases: 7. Germline CDR1 SGHTA, CDR2 FQGNSA. CDR3 nucleotides: TGTGCCAGCAGCTTAAGGGAGGGACCGTACTACAATGAGCAGTTCTTC. Its protein is CASSLREGPYYNEQFF.

V and J are TRBV4-1 and TRBJ2-7, with 11 nucleotides matching TRBD2. Germline CDR1 MGHRA, CDR2 YSYEKL. The CDR3 extends over 16 amino acids. Trimming removed 1 base from V and 4 bases from J; junction bases left unmatched: 6. CDR3 in DNA: TGCGCCAGCAGCCAAGGCCTAGCGGGAGGTTGGTACGAGCAGTACTTC. The encoded protein is CASSQGLAGGWYEQYF.

There are a few counts of this clonotype. J is TRBJ2-3 and V is TRBV29-1; TRBD2 might be the D (6 bases). The CDR3 sequence is 14 residues long. The V end lost 7 bases, the J end lost 0 bases, and 14 bases lay between the germline ends. The germline CDR1 and CDR2 sequences are SQVTM and ANQGSEA. The CDR3 sequence: CSGERGASTDTQYF. CDR3 bases: TGCAGCGGCGAACGCGGGGCGAGCACAGATACGCAGTATTTT.

This clonotype appeared a few times. The CDR3 sequence is CASRPGLAGGPSYEQYF. Here the CDR3 DNA reads TGTGCCAGCAGGCCGGGACTAGCGGGAGGGCCCTCCTACGAGCAGTACTTC. The V call is TRBV27, the J call TRBJ2-7, with TRBD2 matching 16 bases. J gave up 0 bases and V 6 bases, and 5 bases lay outside the gene matches. Germline V gene sequence: CDR1 MNHEY, CDR2 SMNVEV (reference sequence). CDR3 size: 17 residues.

In this sample, this clonotype turned up many times. J is TRBJ2-1 and V is TRBV4-3, with 7 bases aligning to TRBD2. The CDR3 consists of 18 residues. J gave up 1 base and V 0 bases, and 9 bases lay outside the gene matches. Germline V gene sequence: CDR1 LGHNA, CDR2 YSLEER. The CDR3 spells CASSQDDSGPYSYNEQFF. The DNA of the CDR3 is TGCGCCAGCAGCCAAGATGATAGCGGGCCCTATTCCTACAATGAGCAGTTCTTC.

The chain is built from TRBV25-1 and TRBJ1-1; D is ambiguous. V was pared by 6 bases and J by 0 bases, with 5 bases between. Germline lookup yields CDR1 MGHDK and CDR2 SYGVNS. The CDR3 length is 12 residues. For the CDR3, the DNA is TGTGCCAGCAGGGATCTGAACACTGAAGCTTTCTTT. Translated: CASRDLNTEAFF.

This chain joins TRBV12-3 or TRBV12-4 and TRBJ1-2, with 7 positions matching TRBD1. CDR3 size: 16 residues. The trim removed 7 bases at V and 3 bases at J, leaving 14 bases unmatched. This CDR3 reads CASTPGPQGDDYGYTF. CDR3 in DNA: TGTGCCAGCACCCCGGGGCCCCAGGGGGACGACTATGGCTACACCTTC.

The chain combines TRBV5-6 with TRBJ2-1; D ambiguous. The V gene lost 0 bases and the J gene lost 3 bases, with 4 bases spanning the gap. The CDR3 covers 13 residues. Per germline, CDR1 SGHDT and CDR2 YYEEEE. CDR3 region: CASSLDLYNEQFF. The CDR3 DNA follows: TGTGCCAGCAGCTTGGACCTCTACAATGAGCAGTTCTTC.

This chain joins TRBV7-3 and TRBJ2-1; D is ambiguous. From germline, CDR1 is SGHTA and CDR2 FQGTGA. V shed 3 bases and J shed 2 bases, with 11 bases lying between them. The CDR3 is 15 amino acids. CDR3 DNA: TGTGCCAGCAGCTTCGGTGGAGAAGCCTACAATGAGCAGTTCTTC. Its translation is CASSFGGEAYNEQFF.

Here the CDR3 reads CSALGLIYNEQFF. CDR3 in DNA: TGCAGTGCCCTAGGACTTATCTACAATGAGCAGTTCTTC. The chain joins TRBV20-1 to TRBJ2-1; the D gene is possibly TRBD2 (5 bases). V shed 6 bases and J shed 3 bases, with 12 bases lying between them. The CDR3 has 13 residues. Germline V gene sequence: CDR1 DFQATT, CDR2 SNEGSKA (reference sequence).

This clonotype came up a few times. The gene calls are TRBV12-5 and TRBJ2-2; D could derive from TRBD1 or TRBD2 (5 bases each). Germline V gives CDR1 LGHNT, CDR2 FRNRAP. Deletions cut 0 bases from V and 1 base from J, with 12 bases between. This CDR3 has 17 residues. The CDR3 loop is CASGLVGGRWNTGELFF. CDR3 nucleotide sequence: TGTGCTAGTGGTTTGGTTGGGGGACGCTGGAACACCGGGGAGCTGTTTTTT.

The gene calls are TRBV5-1 and TRBJ2-7; D perhaps matches TRBD2 (5 bases). Trimming shortened V by 4 bases and J by 0 bases, and 14 bases separated the two germline ends. The CDR3 loop spans 15 amino acids. Germline V gives CDR1 SGHRS, CDR2 YFSETQ. The CDR3 bases are TGCGCCAGCAGCGTGAGCATCGGAGGCTCCTACGAGCAGTACTTC. It specifies CASSVSIGGSYEQYF. Full variable domain (missing parts from reference TRBV5-1 and TRBJ2-7): KAGVTQTPRYLIKTRGQQVTLSCSPISGHRSVSWYQQTPGQGLQFLFEYFSETQRNKGNFPGRFSGRQFSNSRSEMNVSTLELGDSALYLCASSVSIGGSYEQYFGPGTRLTVT.